The 24 T cell receptor beta chains listed next were all sequenced from one sample in a study of T cell responses to AZD1222 COVID-19 vaccine. Profiling relied on immunoSEQ multiplex PCR, and the TCRdb table lists in-frame clones only, not all of them. The sample has tens of thousands of clones; 89% are singletons. Sequencing was performed on peripheral blood, taken 28 days after the second AZD1222 dose. The receptors shown here come from an adult who received the AZD1222 COVID-19 vaccine.

The chain combines TRBV18 with TRBJ1-2; D not certain. Germline values: CDR1 KGHSH, CDR2 LQKENI. Trimming stripped 3 bases from V and 2 bases from J, with 7 bases between. This CDR3 contains 13 residues. DNA of the CDR3: TGTGCCAGCTCACCGGGCGTAAACTATGGCTACACCTTC. It encodes CASSPGVNYGYTF.

V gene TRBV28 combines with J gene TRBJ1-5; 8 nucleotides agree with TRBD1. Germline V CDR1 and CDR2: MDHEN, SYDVKM. Trimming at V came to 5 bases and at J to 5 bases, leaving 5 bases not matched to a gene. The CDR3 covers 14 residues. The CDR3 DNA reads TGTGCCAGCAGTATCGGACAGGGCCATCAGCCCCAGCATTTT. Encoded protein: CASSIGQGHQPQHF. The variable domain in full, completed from reference TRBV28 and TRBJ1-5, reads DVKVTQSSRYLVKRTGEKVFLECVQDMDHENMFWYRQDPGLGLRLIYFSYDVKMKEKGDIPEGYSVSREKKERFSLILESASTNQTSMYLCASSIGQGHQPQHFGDGTRLSIL.

This chain joins TRBV27 and TRBJ2-1; D is ambiguous. The ends were cut back, 4 bases at V and 0 bases at J, with 16 bases in the middle. The CDR3 spans 17 residues. Germline V gene sequence: CDR1 MNHEY, CDR2 SMNVEV (reference sequence). The DNA for the CDR3 is TGTGCCAGCAGTTCCAAGGCGGCTACGCCCTCCTACAATGAGCAGTTCTTC. It yields the protein CASSSKAATPSYNEQFF.

J is TRBJ2-3 and V is TRBV11-2, with a possible D match to TRBD1 (6 bases). From germline, CDR1 is SGHAT and CDR2 FQNNGV. The CDR3 length is 16 residues. V was trimmed by 4 bases and J by 1 base, leaving 15 bases between them. CDR3 in amino acids: CASSSLQGARTDTQYF. The CDR3 coding sequence is TGTGCCAGCAGCTCCCTACAGGGAGCCCGCACAGATACGCAGTATTTT.

The CDR3 loop reads CASLPFDRVYGYTF. CDR3 bases: TGTGCCAGCCTACCGTTCGACAGGGTTTATGGCTACACCTTC. This chain joins TRBV6-5 and TRBJ1-2, with 7 bases that match TRBD1. CDR3 length: 14 amino acids. Germline trimming cut 8 bases from V and 5 bases from J; bases unmatched to any gene: 11. Germline lookup yields CDR1 MNHEY and CDR2 SVGAGI.

V usage is TRBV28 and J usage is TRBJ1-5; D might be TRBD1 (6 bases). Deletions cut 6 bases from V and 3 bases from J, with 9 bases between. Looked up from germline, CDR1 is MDHEN and CDR2 is SYDVKM. The CDR3 totals 13 residues. The CDR3 region is CASRQGINQPQHF. The CDR3 region has the DNA TGTGCCAGCAGGCAGGGGATCAATCAGCCCCAGCATTTT.

The chain uses TRBV3-1 (or the pseudogene TRBV3-2) and TRBJ2-7, with D possibly being TRBD2 (5 bases). The CDR3 totals 15 residues. Trimming removed 5 bases from V and 3 bases from J, with 17 bases in between. Germline assignment: CDR1 LGHDT and CDR2 YNNKEL (reference sequence). CDR3 sequence reads: CASSGGPEMGYEQYF. The DNA of the CDR3 is TGTGCCAGCAGCGGAGGCCCCGAGATGGGCTACGAGCAGTACTTC.

The V gene is TRBV28, the J gene TRBJ2-1; TRBD1 or TRBD2 may be the D gene (5 bases each). Trimming cost V 7 bases and J 3 bases, with 22 bases left between them. The CDR3 covers 17 residues. Germline loops: CDR1 MDHEN, CDR2 SYDVKM. The DNA for the CDR3 is TGTGCCAGCACCATAACAGGTGCGACGGGGCGCTACAATGAGCAGTTCTTC. Its translation: CASTITGATGRYNEQFF.

The V call is TRBV6-1, the J call TRBJ2-2; TRBD1 agrees at 8 bases. CDR3 length: 16 amino acids. Looked up from germline, CDR1 is MNHNS and CDR2 is SASEGT. After removal of 4 bases from V and 2 bases from J, the junction contained 6 bases not matched to a gene. The CDR3 nucleotides are TGTGCCAGCAGTGTTAGCACAGGGGGAAACACCGGGGAGCTGTTTTTT. Translated: CASSVSTGGNTGELFF.

The chain carries TRBV6-1 and TRBJ1-5; D unresolved. Trimming left V 1 base short and J 5 bases short, with 3 bases between. Germline CDR1 is MNHNS and CDR2 is SASEGT. The CDR3 spans 12 residues. CDR3: CASSEGDQPQHF. The DNA for the CDR3 is TGTGCCAGCAGTGAAGGGGATCAGCCCCAGCATTTT.

The chain has TRBV3-1 (or the pseudogene TRBV3-2) and TRBJ2-1; D possibly corresponds to TRBD2 (6 bases). V lost 1 base, J lost 7 bases, and 23 bases lay in between. Germline CDR1 and CDR2: LGHDT and YNNKEL (reference sequence). This CDR3 is 18 amino acids long. CDR3 DNA sequence: TGTGCCAGCAGCCAAGTTTGGCACGGGACTTCATTAAGGAATGAGCAGTTCTTC. Protein product: CASSQVWHGTSLRNEQFF.

The chain combines TRBV5-4 with TRBJ1-6; a weak D match, TRBD1 (5 bases). V shed 5 bases and J shed 7 bases, with 13 bases lying between them. Germline lookup yields CDR1 SGHNT and CDR2 YYREEE (reference sequence). The CDR3 runs to 14 residues. For the CDR3, the DNA is TGTGCCAGCAGAACCGGGACTGACAATTCACCCCTCCACTTT. This translates into CASRTGTDNSPLHF.

The V call is TRBV7-2, the J call TRBJ1-4, with TRBD1 as a possible D gene (5 bases). CDR1 and CDR2 (germline): SGHTA, FQGNSA. This CDR3 spans 15 amino acids. V lost 5 bases and J 6 bases, leaving 16 bases between the germline ends. The CDR3 bases are TGTGCCAGCAGCAAGCCAGGGCTACTCTATGAAAAACTGTTTTTT. Protein sequence: CASSKPGLLYEKLFF.

The J gene is TRBJ1-4, the V gene TRBV2, with 9 bases that match TRBD1. CDR1 and CDR2 from the germline V gene are SNHLY and FYNNEI. The CDR3 runs 14 residues. J was trimmed by 8 bases and V by 5 bases; bases with no gene match: 6. The CDR3 nucleotides are TGTGCCAGCAGTCGGACAGGGGTTGGGGAAAAACTGTTTTTT. Its protein product is CASSRTGVGEKLFF.

The CDR3 reads CASSLGGKGGYTF. The CDR3 region has the DNA TGTGCCAGCAGCTTGGGCGGCAAAGGGGGCTACACCTTC. V and J are TRBV5-8 and TRBJ1-2; D not resolved. Germline CDR1 and CDR2: SGHTS and YDEGEE. With 0 bases removed from V and 8 bases from J, the gap between germline ends came to 11 bases. The CDR3 covers 13 residues.

The sample holds one count of this clone. The CDR3 region has the DNA TGTGCCAGCAGCTCGGACTATCGTTCCTACGAGCAGTACTTC. As protein: CASSSDYRSYEQYF. The rearrangement joins TRBV5-4 to TRBJ2-7, with D maybe TRBD2 (6 bases). Per the germline V gene, CDR1 is SGHNT and CDR2 is YYREEE (reference sequence). The ends were cut back, 3 bases at V and 1 base at J, with 11 bases in the middle. The CDR3 loop spans 14 amino acids. The variable domain in full, with the rest retrieved from reference TRBV5-4 and TRBJ2-7, is ETGVTQSPTHLIKTRGQQVTLRCSSQSGHNTVSWYQQALGQGPQFIFQYYREEENGRGNFPPRFSGLQFPNYSSELNVNALELDDSALYLCASSSDYRSYEQYFGPGTRLTVT.

The chain is built from TRBV7-2 and TRBJ1-5, with D hard to call. CDR1 and CDR2 (germline): SGHTA, FQGNSA. CDR3 length: 15 residues. V was trimmed by 5 bases and J by 2 bases, leaving 13 bases between them. The CDR3 sequence is CASSPNRAGNQPQHF. As DNA, the CDR3 is TGTGCCAGCAGCCCCAATCGGGCAGGCAATCAGCCCCAGCATTTT.

This chain joins TRBV5-5 and TRBJ1-1; TRBD1 agrees at 7 bases. Germline-derived CDR1 and CDR2 are SGHKS and YYEKEE (reference sequence). V lost 1 base, J lost 1 base, and 10 bases stayed unmatched. The CDR3 is 17 amino acids. CDR3 coding DNA: TGTGCCAGCAGCTTGCGAACTGGTCAGGGGGGGAACACTGAAGCTTTCTTT. This codes for CASSLRTGQGGNTEAFF.

This clone was counted a single time. V is TRBV6-5 and J is TRBJ1-5; the match to TRBD1 covers 7 bases. The germline CDR1 and CDR2 sequences are MNHEY and SVGAGI. The CDR3 contains 15 residues. J was trimmed by 1 base and V by 4 bases; bases with no gene match: 4. CDR3 nucleotides: TGTGCCAGCAGTTCAGGGGGTGGGAGCAATCAGCCCCAGCATTTT. The encoded protein is CASSSGGGSNQPQHF.

This rearrangement joins TRBV4-3 to TRBJ2-7, with 8 bases fitting TRBD1. V shed 2 bases, J shed 3 bases, and the junction held 6 bases outside the gene matches. There are 15 residues in the CDR3. Germline loops: CDR1 LGHNA, CDR2 YSLEER. CDR3 nucleotides: TGCGCCAGCAGCCAAAAACGACAGGGGCTCTACGAGCAGTACTTC. It translates to CASSQKRQGLYEQYF.

V and J are TRBV27 and TRBJ2-2; 11 nucleotides align to TRBD2. Germline CDR1 MNHEY, CDR2 SMNVEV (reference sequence). V was pared by 6 bases and J by 5 bases, with 5 bases of the junction left unmatched. There are 15 residues in the CDR3. The CDR3 protein is CASRGLAEGTGELFF. DNA of the CDR3: TGTGCCAGCAGGGGACTAGCGGAAGGAACCGGGGAGCTGTTTTTT.

The chain uses TRBV5-1 and TRBJ1-6; 7 bases fit TRBD1. The V segment lost 2 bases and the J segment 10 bases; nucleotides outside the gene matches: 9. Germline values: CDR1 SGHRS, CDR2 YFSETQ. CDR3 size: 15 residues. The CDR3 is CASSLGDREGSPLHF. CDR3 sequence (DNA): TGCGCCAGCAGCTTAGGAGACAGGGAAGGGTCACCCCTCCACTTT.

The J gene is TRBJ2-2, the V gene TRBV7-9; 7 bases map to TRBD2. Trimming took 5 bases from V and 1 from J; bases not matched to a gene: 7. Germline V gene lookup returns CDR1 SEHNR and CDR2 FQNEAQ (reference sequence). CDR3 size: 16 residues. In DNA, the CDR3 is TGTGCCAGCAGCCCTTCGCGGGGGATGAACACCGGGGAGCTGTTTTTT. Amino acids: CASSPSRGMNTGELFF.

The chain joins TRBV19 to TRBJ1-1; 10 positions match TRBD1. V dropped 6 bases and J dropped 4; count of bases not matched to a gene: 5. Germline CDR1 and CDR2: LNHDA and SQIVND (reference sequence). The CDR3 is 14 amino acids. CDR3 in DNA: TGTGCCAGTAGAACAAGGACAGGGGGCACTGAAGCTTTCTTT. Its translation: CASRTRTGGTEAFF.